These 21 T cell receptor beta chains share one sample of origin, sequenced in a study of beta chain features in type 1 diabetes. Study-wide results and limits: Across all four CD4+ subsets, people with type 1 diabetes showed modestly shorter TCRB CDR3s.

The antigens of these receptors remain unknown. Every bit of the isolated RNA underwent reverse transcription, so sequencing read expressed TCRB transcripts. Repertoires were generated with immunoSEQ multiplex PCR, while TCRdb's copy carries only in-frame clones and drops some. This sample carries 150,000 to 180,000 clones, around 10% of them seen once, and the ten largest clones take more than 0.45%. The source material was central memory CD4+ T cells from blood. These receptors were obtained from a man aged 25 to 40 with type 1 diabetes.

The chain links TRBV5-1 to TRBJ2-1; 11 bases agree with TRBD2. Germline V gene lookup returns CDR1 SGHRS and CDR2 YFSETQ. This CDR3 contains 19 residues. With 4 bases clipped from V and 0 bases from J, the junction kept 12 bases outside the gene matches. The CDR3 sequence: CASSASSSGRSSSYNEQFF. The CDR3 nucleotides read TGCGCCAGCAGCGCTAGCTCTAGCGGGAGGTCAAGCTCCTACAATGAGCAGTTCTTC.

This chain joins TRBV11-2 and TRBJ2-3; D is uncertain. The CDR3 covers 13 residues. Trimming left V 4 bases short and J 8 bases short, with 13 bases between. Germline V lookup: CDR1 SGHAT, CDR2 FQNNGV. CDR3 sequence reads: CASSSHASPTQYF. The CDR3, as DNA: TGTGCCAGCAGCTCTCATGCGAGCCCTACGCAGTATTTT.

This clone has just a few counts. This chain links TRBV28 with TRBJ1-1; the D gene is possibly TRBD1 (5 bases). The germline V gene encodes CDR1 MDHEN and CDR2 SYDVKM. Trimming removed 2 bases from V and 2 bases from J, with 12 bases in between. This CDR3 spans 15 amino acids. CDR3 sequence: CASSLETASNTEAFF. CDR3 sequence (DNA): TGTGCCAGCAGTTTAGAGACAGCTTCAAACACTGAAGCTTTCTTT.

This rearrangement joins TRBV15 to TRBJ2-1; 7 bases agree with TRBD2. The CDR3 length is 15 residues. Germline V gene sequence: CDR1 LNHNV, CDR2 YYDKDF (reference sequence). With V trimmed by 1 base and J by 5 bases, 5 bases remained unmatched. CDR3 residues: CATSRAGTNNNEQFF. CDR3 bases: TGTGCCACCAGCAGAGCGGGGACTAATAACAATGAGCAGTTCTTC.

This clone has only a few counts. The chain employs TRBV27 and TRBJ2-7; TRBD2 aligns across 7 bases. The CDR3 sequence is 14 residues long. The junction had 6 bases not matched to a gene; V was cut back by 5 bases and J by 2 bases. The germline V gene encodes CDR1 MNHEY and CDR2 SMNVEV (reference sequence). The CDR3 nucleotides read TGTGCCAGCAGTGTCAGCGGGATTACCTACGAGCAGTACTTC. Translating it yields CASSVSGITYEQYF.

The V gene is TRBV9, the J gene TRBJ2-7; no clear D. Germline V gene sequence: CDR1 SGDLS, CDR2 YYNGEE. V lost 0 bases and J 1 base, leaving 5 bases between the germline ends. The length of the CDR3 is 13 residues. CDR3 residues: CASSVAGSYEQYF. The CDR3 nucleotides are TGTGCCAGCAGCGTAGCAGGTTCCTACGAGCAGTACTTC.

V is TRBV7-9 and J is TRBJ1-2; TRBD1 is a possible D gene (5 bases). The CDR3 contains 14 residues. CDR1 is SEHNR and CDR2 is FQNEAQ in the germline V gene (reference sequence). The ends were cut back, 4 bases at V and 8 bases at J, with 17 bases in the middle. The CDR3: CASSSYKDPGGYTF. The CDR3 nucleotides are TGTGCCAGCAGCTCATACAAGGACCCAGGGGGCTACACCTTC. The complete variable domain, with remaining parts taken from reference TRBV7-9 and TRBJ1-2, reads DTGVSQNPRHKITKRGQNVTFRCDPISEHNRLYWYRQTLGQGPEFLTYFQNEAQLEKSRLLSDRFSAERPKGSFSTLEIQRTEQGDSAMYLCASSSYKDPGGYTFGSGTRLTVV.

This clone appeared a few times. The chain joins TRBV19 to TRBJ2-4; TRBD2 might be the D (5 bases). Between the trimmed V and J ends, which lost 0 bases and 7 bases, there was a span of 10 bases. The CDR3 sequence is 14 residues long. From germline, CDR1 is LNHDA and CDR2 SQIVND (reference sequence). The CDR3 DNA is TGTGCCAGTAGTATAGATCATACGGGGAACATTCAGTACTTC. It codes for CASSIDHTGNIQYF.

The V gene is TRBV2, the J gene TRBJ2-6; D gene ambiguous. The V gene's germline CDR1 is SNHLY and CDR2 FYNNEI. Trimming cost V 7 bases and J 2 bases, with 6 bases left between them. This CDR3 has 13 amino acids. DNA of the CDR3: TGTGCCAGCATCAGGCCTGGGGCCAACGTCCTGACTTTC. It encodes CASIRPGANVLTF. Full variable domain (remainder filled in from reference TRBV2 and TRBJ2-6): EPEVTQTPSHQVTQMGQEVILRCVPISNHLYFYWYRQILGQKVEFLVSFYNNEISEKSEIFDDQFSVERPDGSNFTLKIRSTKLEDSAMYFCASIRPGANVLTFGAGSRLTVL.

The chain has TRBV20-1 and TRBJ2-1; D uncertain. Trimming stripped 6 bases from V and 5 bases from J, with 5 bases between. The CDR3 runs 10 residues. In germline, CDR1 is DFQATT, CDR2 SNEGSKA (reference sequence). The CDR3 DNA sequence: TGCAGTGCCCTAAACAATGAGCAGTTCTTC. As protein: CSALNNEQFF.

The rearrangement joins TRBV11-1 to TRBJ1-4; 7 nucleotides line up with TRBD1. Germline-derived CDR1 and CDR2 are SGHAT and FQDESV (reference sequence). V trimming: 5 bases; J trimming: 3 bases; junction bases outside the gene matches: 3. The CDR3 totals 14 residues. The CDR3 region has the DNA TGTGCCAGCAGCCGGACAGGACCTAATGAAAAACTGTTTTTT. Its translation is CASSRTGPNEKLFF.

The V gene is TRBV9, the J gene TRBJ2-1, with D unclear. The ends were cut back, 0 bases at V and 9 bases at J, with 13 bases in the middle. CDR3 length: 14 amino acids. CDR1 and CDR2 from the germline V gene are SGDLS and YYNGEE. DNA for the CDR3: TGTGCCAGCAGCGTAGACCTACGCCTACCTGAGCAGTTCTTC. It translates to CASSVDLRLPEQFF.

This clone came up a few times. V and J are TRBV4-2 and TRBJ1-5; TRBD1 matches 9 bases. Trimming cost V 3 bases and J 3 bases; bases outside gene matches: 3. The CDR3 spans 15 residues. Germline CDR1 reads LGHNA; CDR2 reads YNFKEQ. The CDR3 spells CASSHRTGDNQPQHF. The CDR3 coding sequence is TGTGCCAGCAGCCACCGGACAGGGGACAATCAGCCCCAGCATTTT.

This clone was seen many times. This CDR3 is also generated by other DNA sequences in the sample. The V call is TRBV9, the J call TRBJ2-2, with 8 bases that match TRBD1. J gave up 3 bases and V 2 bases, and 3 bases lay outside the gene matches. CDR1 and CDR2 from the germline V gene are SGDLS and YYNGEE. This CDR3 comprises 15 residues. In nucleotides, the CDR3 is TGTGCCAGCAGCGTCGGACAGGGTTACACCGGGGAGCTGTTTTTT. Protein: CASSVGQGYTGELFF.

V usage is TRBV11-3 and J usage is TRBJ2-1; a possible D gene is TRBD2 (6 bases). CDR1 SGHNT and CDR2 YENEEA come from the germline V gene. V was trimmed by 4 bases and J by 15 bases, leaving 16 bases between them. This CDR3 comprises 12 residues. As DNA, the CDR3 is TGTGCCAGCAGCTATCCGGGACGGAGGGTGTTCTTC. Translation gives CASSYPGRRVFF.

The chain carries TRBV5-1 and TRBJ2-5; 10 bases fit TRBD1. The J call may not be correct, given that the DNA end is closer to TRBJ2-7. Per the germline V gene, CDR1 is SGHRS and CDR2 is YFSETQ. The CDR3 spans 15 residues. CDR3 region: CASSFGGTGDYEQYF. In nucleotides, the CDR3 is TGCGCCAGCAGCTTTGGAGGGACAGGGGACTACGAGCAGTACTTC.

The rearrangement uses TRBV6-6 and TRBJ1-5; D is uncertain. The CDR3 consists of 12 residues. Trimming removed 7 bases from V and 7 bases from J, with 11 bases in between. CDR1 is MNHNY and CDR2 is SVGAGI in the germline V gene (reference sequence). The CDR3 bases are TGTGCCAGCACCGAGAGCTGGCAGCCCCAGCATTTT. The encoded protein is CASTESWQPQHF.

The chain carries TRBV29-1 and TRBJ1-4; TRBD1 might be the D (5 bases). V dropped 5 bases and J dropped 7 bases, with 11 bases sitting between them. Germline CDR1 is SQVTM and CDR2 is ANQGSEA. The CDR3 has 12 residues. The CDR3 is CSVFQGSEKLFF. CDR3 DNA: TGCAGCGTTTTTCAGGGTAGTGAAAAACTGTTTTTT.

The chain recombines TRBV28 with TRBJ1-2; no clear D gene. V shed 2 bases and J shed 4 bases, with 14 bases lying between them. The CDR3 is 15 residues long. CDR1 MDHEN and CDR2 SYDVKM come from the germline V gene. The CDR3 region is CASSLIPGSPYGYTF. In DNA, the CDR3 is TGTGCCAGCAGTTTAATACCGGGATCACCCTATGGCTACACCTTC.

CDR3 DNA sequence: TGCGCCAGCAGCTTGGATAACCTAGGGGCCGGGGAGCTGTTTTTT. Translation gives CASSLDNLGAGELFF. The J gene is TRBJ2-2, the V gene TRBV5-1; a possible D gene is TRBD1 (5 bases). In germline, CDR1 is SGHRS, CDR2 YFSETQ. The CDR3 extends over 15 amino acids. Trimming cost V 0 bases and J 6 bases, with 12 bases left between them.

This clone was seen more than once but under ten times. The genes are TRBV5-1 and TRBJ1-1; a weak D match, TRBD1 (5 bases). The V end lost 2 bases, the J end lost 5 bases, and 10 bases lay between the germline ends. CDR1 SGHRS and CDR2 YFSETQ come from the germline V gene. This CDR3 contains 13 residues. The CDR3 loop is CASSFKGDTEAFF. CDR3 DNA: TGCGCCAGCAGCTTTAAAGGGGATACTGAAGCTTTCTTT.